This T cell receptor (beta chain) was profiled in a study of graft-versus-host responses after intestinal transplantation. Turning to the study itself: Recipients underwent multivisceral, liver-intestinal, or isolated intestinal transplants. All of the recipients had induction that used anti-thymocyte globulin, then tacrolimus and steroids for 2 to 3 years.

Study-wide points: When patients had graft-donor T cell macrochimerism, their allografts held high graft-versus-host to host-versus-graft clonal ratios. Some GvH clones were seen earlier in gut or blood, suggesting intestinal origin.

Generated by immunoSEQ multiplex PCR, the TCRdb table keeps only in-frame clones and is missing some. Of more than 95,000 clones listed, roughly nine tenths are singletons. Notes on this clone: The antigen is not known.

In germline, CDR1 is SGHNT, CDR2 YYREEE (reference sequence). Trimming stripped 4 bases from V and 1 base from J, with 18 bases between. The CDR3 is made up of 18 amino acids. The chain employs TRBV5-4 and TRBJ1-6; D is uncertain. Sequences were derived from unstimulated CD4+ T cells sorted from spleen or lymph node cells, sampled before intestinal transplant. The TCR comes from a human donor who received an intestinal transplant. The DNA of the CDR3 is TGTGCCAGCAGCATCCTAACAGTTTCGAGGTCCTATAATTCACCCCTCCACTTT. Translating it yields CASSILTVSRSYNSPLHF.